This is a list of T cell receptor beta chains from one sample in a study of graft-versus-host responses after intestinal transplantation. Repertoires were generated with immunoSEQ multiplex PCR, while TCRdb's copy carries only in-frame clones and drops some. This table has about 12,000 clones, about a third appearing once. The sample consisted of alloreactive CD8+ T cells from a mixed lymphocyte reaction culture, taken before intestinal transplant. All receptors come from a human patient who received an intestinal transplant. The conserved cysteine and the conserved F or W are not part of the CDR3 here.

TRBV30	ALSFTGGAYEQY
TRBV11-2	ASSLDRGTYEQY
TRBV4-1	ASSQDLVIEQF
TRBV4-1	ASSRKGYTGPRETQY
TRBV7-6	ASSSDRLPTYEQY
TRBV6-5	ASSYDGGQPEAF
TRBV7-9	ASSLPPDEQY
TRBV2	ASRDLTYNEQF
TRBV27	ASSLLGDRGYEQY
TRBV28	ASRTAGLNGPYEQY
TRBV9	ASSYNPGQGAGGANVLT
TRBV7-6	ASSSPTGGSLDEQY
TRBV2	ANLLAGGTDTQY
TRBV18	ASSPYRDRANEQF
TRBV15	ATSVNRDGNYNEQF
TRBV5-2	ASSHTGTYEQY
TRBV4-1	ASSQVGPPGGYEQY
TRBV11-2	ASSQGRESTGELF
TRBV23-1	ASSQSWIGPFFSPLH
TRBV30	AWRAGGTYEQY
TRBV10-2	ASSEGGLRPQETQY
TRBV6-1	ASIWTRRRNTIY
TRBV11-2	ASSWSGRGSYNEQF
TRBV7-3	ASSLLSVSGRARDTQY
TRBV4-1	ASSQGPRFGEQY